Below are 24 T cell receptor beta chains sequenced from a single sample in a study of control samples from healthy donors and cancer patients. Only in-frame clones appear in the TCRdb table, and some are missing; sequencing was by immunoSEQ multiplex PCR. This table has some 150,000 clones, roughly 89% appearing once. Sequencing was performed on blood. These receptors came from a young man in good health.

This clone was seen a few times. The V and J genes are TRBV18 and TRBJ1-5, with a weak D call TRBD1 (6 bases). The V gene lost 6 bases and the J gene lost 5 bases, with 17 bases spanning the gap. The CDR3 has 15 amino acids. In germline, CDR1 is KGHSH, CDR2 LQKENI. The CDR3 nucleotides are TGTGCCAGCTCGCAAAGCTACAGGGCCGATCAGCCCCAGCATTTT. This sequence encodes CASSQSYRADQPQHF.

The rearrangement links TRBV5-6 to TRBJ1-2, with TRBD1 matching 7 bases. Germline CDR1 and CDR2: SGHDT and YYEEEE. This CDR3 spans 17 amino acids. Trimming removed 1 base from V and 3 bases from J; junction bases left unmatched: 12. CDR3 loop: CASSLKDRWAVDYGYTF. The DNA for the CDR3 is TGTGCCAGCAGCTTGAAGGACAGGTGGGCCGTGGACTATGGCTACACCTTC. The whole variable domain, filled in from reference TRBV5-6 and TRBJ1-2, reads DAGVTQSPTHLIKTRGQQVTLRCSPKSGHDTVSWYQQALGQGPQFIFQYYEEEERQRGNFPDRFSGHQFPNYSSELNVNALLLGDSALYLCASSLKDRWAVDYGYTFGSGTRLTVV.

As DNA, the CDR3 is TGTGCCAGCAGTTCCCCACAGGCTGACGATCCGCCCCAGCATTTT. This translates into CASSSPQADDPPQHF. The rearrangement uses TRBV28 and TRBJ1-5, with a tentative D call TRBD1 (5 bases). The CDR3 consists of 15 residues. Germline CDR1 reads MDHEN; CDR2 reads SYDVKM. V was clipped by 4 bases and J by 9 bases, with 19 bases between them.

The rearrangement links TRBV29-1 to TRBJ1-4; no firm D call. V gave up 0 bases and J gave up 4 bases, with 6 bases separating them. The CDR3 extends over 13 amino acids. The germline CDR1 and CDR2 sequences are SQVTM and ANQGSEA. CDR3 amino acids: CSVEEGINEKLFF. Here the CDR3 DNA reads TGCAGCGTTGAAGAGGGGATTAATGAAAAACTGTTTTTT.

This clone showed up just once. CDR3: CASTDRNTGELFF. CDR3 bases: TGCGCCAGCACCGACAGGAACACCGGGGAGCTGTTTTTT. The chain has TRBV4-3 and TRBJ2-2, with D possibly being TRBD1 (5 bases). The CDR3 runs 13 residues. V lost 7 bases and J 1 base, leaving 7 bases between the germline ends. Germline V CDR1 and CDR2: LGHNA, YSLEER.

The chain is built from TRBV7-3 and TRBJ2-1; 8 bases line up with TRBD1. The V gene's germline CDR1 is SGHTA and CDR2 FQGTGA. This CDR3 comprises 18 residues. V gave up 1 base and J gave up 6 bases; unmatched junction bases: 14. CDR3 DNA: TGTGCCAGCAGCTTAATTTCCCTCCAGGGGGCCCACCCCAATGAGCAGTTCTTC. This encodes CASSLISLQGAHPNEQFF.

The gene calls are TRBV7-9 and TRBJ1-4; no reliable D call. This CDR3 has 15 residues. Germline V gene sequence: CDR1 SEHNR, CDR2 FQNEAQ (reference sequence). V was cut by 1 base and J by 0 bases, with 6 bases left in between. The DNA for the CDR3 is TGTGCCAGCAGCTTAGACGCCGCAACTAATGAAAAACTGTTTTTT. Amino acids: CASSLDAATNEKLFF.

V is TRBV5-1 and J is TRBJ2-1, with 10 bases that match TRBD2. Unmatched junction bases numbered 10, after V lost 4 bases and J lost 9 bases. There are 15 residues in the CDR3. CDR1 and CDR2 (germline): SGHRS, YFSETQ. The CDR3 DNA sequence: TGCGCCAGCAGCCAGGAGATAGCGGGAGGTCCTGAGCAGTTCTTC. Its protein is CASSQEIAGGPEQFF.

This rearrangement joins TRBV19 to TRBJ1-4; TRBD1 might be the D (5 bases). The CDR3 runs 14 residues. Looked up from germline, CDR1 is LNHDA and CDR2 is SQIVND (reference sequence). V dropped 4 bases and J dropped 7 bases, with 13 bases sitting between them. CDR3 sequence: CASSTGLGGEKLFF. CDR3 in DNA: TGTGCCAGTAGTACGGGGCTGGGGGGTGAAAAACTGTTTTTT.

Only one count was recorded for this clone. This chain links TRBV6-5 with TRBJ2-2; D possibly matches TRBD1 or TRBD2 (5 bases each). Looked up from germline, CDR1 is MNHEY and CDR2 is SVGAGI. With 0 bases removed from V and 1 base from J, the gap between germline ends came to 6 bases. The CDR3 sequence is 15 residues long. In DNA, the CDR3 is TGTGCCAGCAGTTACTCGGGGGAGAACACCGGGGAGCTGTTTTTT. This encodes CASSYSGENTGELFF.

This chain uses TRBV3-1 (or the pseudogene TRBV3-2) with TRBJ1-4; D is unclear. The V end lost 1 base, the J end lost 7 bases, and 4 bases lay between the germline ends. The germline CDR1 and CDR2 sequences are LGHDT and YNNKEL (reference sequence). This CDR3 has 12 residues. The CDR3 bases are TGTGCCAGCAGCCAAGGGTTTGAAAAACTGTTTTTT. Its translation: CASSQGFEKLFF.

Here the CDR3 reads CATSRDLDGSQTQYF. The CDR3 DNA sequence: TGTGCCACCAGCAGAGATCTGGATGGATCGCAGACCCAGTACTTC. This rearrangement joins TRBV15 to TRBJ2-5, with D uncertain. V was clipped by 0 bases and J by 6 bases, with 14 bases between them. The CDR3 spans 15 residues. Germline V gives CDR1 LNHNV, CDR2 YYDKDF (reference sequence). The complete variable domain, with remaining parts taken from reference TRBV15 and TRBJ2-5, reads DAMVIQNPRYQVTQFGKPVTLSCSQTLNHNVMYWYQQKSSQAPKLLFHYYDKDFNNEADTPDNFQSRRPNTSFCFLDIRSPGLGDTAMYLCATSRDLDGSQTQYFGPGTRLLVL.

The chain links TRBV5-1 to TRBJ1-2, with D possibly being TRBD1 (5 bases). The CDR3 runs 14 residues. V was shortened by 0 bases and J by 8 bases, with 14 bases between the two germline ends. Germline-derived CDR1 and CDR2 are SGHRS and YFSETQ. CDR3 DNA sequence: TGCGCCAGCAGCTTGGAGCCAGGGATTGTCGGCTACACCTTC. Translated: CASSLEPGIVGYTF.

The V gene is TRBV6-2 or TRBV6-3, the J gene TRBJ2-1; possibly TRBD1 for D (6 bases). This CDR3 is 17 amino acids long. The V gene's germline CDR1 is MNHEY and CDR2 SVGEGT. Trimming pared 2 bases from V and 0 bases from J, leaving 14 bases between. The CDR3 spells CASSYAHGTPSYNEQFF. CDR3 DNA sequence: TGTGCCAGCAGTTACGCCCATGGGACACCCTCCTACAATGAGCAGTTCTTC.

This chain links TRBV2 with TRBJ2-7; TRBD1 agrees at 7 bases. CDR3 length equals 12 residues. J lost 3 bases, V lost 8 bases, and 4 bases had no gene match. CDR1 is SNHLY, CDR2 FYNNEI, per germline. The CDR3 DNA sequence: TGTGCCAGCGGGACAGATTTCTACGAGCAGTACTTC. Translated, it gives CASGTDFYEQYF.

This clone has only a few counts. The genes are TRBV9 and TRBJ2-3; D unresolved. The CDR3 is 13 amino acids. Deletions cut 4 bases from V and 2 bases from J, with 8 bases between. CDR1 is SGDLS and CDR2 is YYNGEE in the germline V gene. CDR3 protein: CASSLSPTDTQYF. CDR3 sequence (DNA): TGTGCCAGCAGCCTCAGCCCCACAGATACGCAGTATTTT.

The chain couples TRBV27 to TRBJ1-6, with 8 bases identical to TRBD1. The length of the CDR3 is 15 residues. The trim removed 8 bases at V and 7 bases at J, leaving 10 bases unmatched. CDR1 and CDR2 from the germline V gene are MNHEY and SMNVEV (reference sequence). CDR3 amino acids: CASALRGPWNSPLHF. The CDR3 nucleotides are TGTGCCAGCGCCCTCAGGGGGCCATGGAATTCACCCCTCCACTTT.

This rearrangement joins TRBV19 to TRBJ2-3; 13 nucleotides align to TRBD2. The CDR3 consists of 16 residues. The germline gives CDR1 LNHDA, CDR2 SQIVND (reference sequence). V was pared by 5 bases and J by 2 bases, with 4 bases of the junction left unmatched. CDR3 in amino acids: CASSYTSGGATDTQYF. The CDR3 bases are TGTGCCAGTAGTTACACTAGCGGGGGGGCCACAGATACGCAGTATTTT.

V is TRBV5-1 and J is TRBJ1-2; unclear D gene. Germline CDR1 is SGHRS and CDR2 is YFSETQ. V lost 5 bases and J 1 base, leaving 21 bases between the germline ends. This CDR3 has 17 amino acids. In nucleotides, the CDR3 is TGCGCCAGCAGACCACCCACTGACGGGGAGTTTAACTATGGCTACACCTTC. Translating it yields CASRPPTDGEFNYGYTF. Combining the CDR3 with reference TRBV5-1 and TRBJ1-2 gives the whole variable domain KAGVTQTPRYLIKTRGQQVTLSCSPISGHRSVSWYQQTPGQGLQFLFEYFSETQRNKGNFPGRFSGRQFSNSRSEMNVSTLELGDSALYLCASRPPTDGEFNYGYTFGSGTRLTVV.

The chain links TRBV5-1 to TRBJ1-1; tentative D call: TRBD1 (5 bases). Trimming pared 0 bases from V and 8 bases from J, leaving 14 bases between. CDR1 and CDR2 from the germline V gene are SGHRS and YFSETQ. The CDR3 extends over 14 amino acids. Written as DNA, the CDR3 is TGCGCCAGCAGCTTGGATCCAGGGAGGATGGAAGCTTTCTTT. It yields the protein CASSLDPGRMEAFF.

Only a few counts were recorded for this clone. The rearrangement links TRBV24-1 to TRBJ1-5, with 7 nucleotides matching TRBD1. V dropped 4 bases and J dropped 5; count of bases not matched to a gene: 10. The CDR3 loop spans 16 amino acids. Germline CDR1 and CDR2: KGHDR and SFDVKD. The DNA for the CDR3 is TGTGCCACCAGTGACCCGTTCGACAGGGCAGATCAGCCCCAGCATTTT. This sequence encodes CATSDPFDRADQPQHF.

The rearrangement uses TRBV9 and TRBJ1-2, with D perhaps TRBD1 (5 bases). Per germline, CDR1 SGDLS and CDR2 YYNGEE. This CDR3 comprises 16 residues. Trimming shortened V by 4 bases and J by 1 base, and 17 bases separated the two germline ends. In nucleotides, the CDR3 is TGTGCCAGCAGCCCGCGGGGAAGGGGATTTAACTATGGCTACACCTTC. It yields the protein CASSPRGRGFNYGYTF.

The chain recombines TRBV6-2 or TRBV6-3 with TRBJ1-1; no clear D. CDR3 length equals 19 residues. Trimming shortened V by 6 bases and J by 0 bases, and 26 bases separated the two germline ends. The germline CDR1 and CDR2 sequences are MNHEY and SVGEGT. The CDR3 is CASSPSVFDTDVMNTEAFF. CDR3 sequence (DNA): TGTGCCAGCAGCCCAAGCGTGTTCGACACAGACGTGATGAACACTGAAGCTTTCTTT.

This clone was counted only a few times. The V and J genes are TRBV3-1 (or the pseudogene TRBV3-2) and TRBJ1-1; D is ambiguous. Germline CDR1 reads LGHDT; CDR2 reads YNNKEL (reference sequence). Trimming took 0 bases from V and 4 from J, leaving 9 bases between them. The CDR3 consists of 14 residues. The CDR3 protein is CASSQDGRGTEAFF. CDR3 sequence (DNA): TGTGCCAGCAGCCAAGATGGACGCGGCACTGAAGCTTTCTTT.